The 26 T cell receptor beta chains reported below all come from one sample, sequenced in a study of T cells in Graves' hyperthyroidism and ophthalmopathy. RNA transcripts served as the template for amplifying TCR beta CDR3 regions. The HTBI primer set drove a first-round RT-PCR of the TCR CDR3. TCRdb reprocessed the multiplex PCR reads via MiXCR and lists one record per CDR3 protein. The top ten hold 2.5% to 4% of the sample, which has a few hundred thousand distinct CDR3 sequences, approximately 15% seen once. Sequencing input: blood. The receptors were gathered from a woman aged 40 to 50 with Graves' ophthalmopathy.

The chain carries TRBV3-1 and TRBJ1-5; 9 bases are a match to TRBD1. Germline V gives CDR1 LGHDT, CDR2 YNNKEL (reference sequence). Trimming cost V 6 bases and J 7 bases; bases outside gene matches: 10. The CDR3 is made up of 15 amino acids. The CDR3 coding sequence is TGTGCCAGCAGTCTAACAGGGGGCGAACGACAGCCCCAGCATTTT. Protein sequence: CASSLTGGERQPQHF.

This chain uses TRBV28 with TRBJ2-7; 8 bases agree with TRBD1. V trimming: 2 bases; J trimming: 8 bases; junction bases outside the gene matches: 11. The CDR3 totals 15 residues. Germline lookup yields CDR1 MDHEN and CDR2 SYDVKM. The CDR3 region is CASSLPRTGSSQQYF. In DNA form, the CDR3 reads TGTGCCAGCAGTTTACCCCGGACAGGGAGCTCCCAGCAGTACTTC.

A few counts support this clonotype. One end of the junction varies from germline; a read error may be responsible. V gene TRBV6-2 or TRBV6-3 combines with J gene TRBJ1-2, with a tentative D call TRBD1 (5 bases). CDR1 is MNHEY and CDR2 is SVGEGT in the germline V gene. The CDR3 is made up of 13 amino acids. This chain's CDR3 is CASSLGHIGGCTF. As DNA, the CDR3 is TGTGCCAGCAGTCTAGGACACATAGGAGGCTGCACCTTC.

This clonotype was seen a few times. V usage is TRBV10-2 and J usage is TRBJ2-7; 7 bases are a match to TRBD1. Germline CDR1 WSHSY, CDR2 SAAADI. The trim removed 10 bases at V and 6 bases at J, leaving 18 bases unmatched. The CDR3 sequence is 15 residues long. DNA of the CDR3: TGCGCCACCCTAAAGGTAGCAGGGGGTCATCTCGAGCAGTACTTC. The encoded protein is CATLKVAGGHLEQYF.

In its sample, this clonotype was seen many times. This chain links TRBV7-6 with TRBJ2-5; a possible D gene is TRBD1 (6 bases). The CDR3 runs 14 residues. The ends were cut back, 2 bases at V and 4 bases at J, with 11 bases in the middle. CDR1 and CDR2 from the germline V gene are SGHVS and FNYEAQ. CDR3 nucleotide sequence: TGTGCCAGCAGCTTATCCCCAGGGGCAGAGACCCAGTACTTC. Amino acids: CASSLSPGAETQYF.

In its sample, this clonotype was seen a few times. The chain is built from TRBV20-1 and TRBJ2-1; D is unresolved. Per germline, CDR1 DFQATT and CDR2 SNEGSKA (reference sequence). V shed 5 bases and J shed 4 bases, with 12 bases lying between them. The CDR3 consists of 13 residues. CDR3 coding DNA: TGCAGTGCTGATGCTCCAACGTACAATGAGCAGTTCTTC. Its translation is CSADAPTYNEQFF.

Concerning this clonotype: This may come from a read error, since a much larger clone is one base off. The chain links TRBV5-1 to TRBJ2-1; D not resolved. CDR1 SGHRS and CDR2 YFSETQ come from the germline V gene. CDR3 length equals 17 residues. In DNA form, the CDR3 reads TGTGCCACCAGCTTGGCACACATAAACGCAGCCTACAATGAGCAGTTCTTC. Residues: CATSLAHINAAYNEQFF.

At least ten counts were recorded for this clonotype. The genes are TRBV29-1 and TRBJ2-3, with 9 bases matching TRBD2. Trimming at V came to 3 bases and at J to 2 bases, leaving 6 bases not matched to a gene. The CDR3 spans 15 residues. Germline values: CDR1 SQVTM, CDR2 ANQGSEA. CDR3 in amino acids: CSVERLADTTDTQYF. In nucleotides, the CDR3 is TGCAGCGTTGAGAGACTAGCGGACACCACAGATACGCAGTATTTT.

This clonotype has a count of ten or more. The chain links TRBV9 to TRBJ2-6; no reliable D call. The CDR3 spans 14 residues. CDR1 and CDR2 from the germline V gene are SGDLS and YYNGEE. Deletions cut 2 bases from V and 2 bases from J, with 5 bases between. CDR3 residues: CASSVGTGANVLTF. CDR3 bases: TGTGCCAGCAGCGTGGGTACTGGGGCCAACGTCCTGACTTTC.

This rearrangement joins TRBV9 to TRBJ2-1; a possible D gene is TRBD1 (6 bases). Germline V lookup: CDR1 SGDLS, CDR2 YYNGEE. The V gene lost 4 bases and the J gene lost 9 bases, with 11 bases spanning the gap. The CDR3 has 12 residues. The CDR3 here is CASSRSGVEQFF. The DNA for the CDR3 is TGTGCCAGCAGCCGCTCAGGGGTTGAGCAGTTCTTC.

This clonotype was counted only a few times. V usage is TRBV18 and J usage is TRBJ1-1; perhaps TRBD1 as D (6 bases). Germline values: CDR1 KGHSH, CDR2 LQKENI. V dropped 8 bases and J dropped 1 base, with 14 bases sitting between them. The CDR3 runs 14 residues. The CDR3 is CASRAGQQNTEAFF. The CDR3 DNA reads as TGTGCCAGCCGGGCTGGACAGCAGAACACTGAAGCTTTCTTT. Together with reference TRBV18 and TRBJ1-1, the CDR3 gives the full variable domain: NAGVMQNPRHLVRRRGQEARLRCSPMKGHSHVYWYRQLPEEGLKFMVYLQKENIIDESGMPKERFSAEFPKEGPSILRIQQVVRGDSAAYFCASRAGQQNTEAFFGQGTRLTVV.

Of note for this clonotype: A read error may be the cause here, since a much bigger clone is one base away. The rearrangement uses TRBV6-2 or TRBV6-3 and TRBJ2-7; D remains unclear. This CDR3 contains 14 residues. Germline CDR1 MNHEY, CDR2 SVGEGT. In DNA form, the CDR3 reads TGTGCCGGCAGTTACGTCCGGCTCCGCCACGAGCAGTACTTC. Translating gives CAGSYVRLRHEQYF.

The chain recombines TRBV12-5 with TRBJ2-5; D call uncertain. The CDR3 has 13 residues. Trimming cost V 4 bases and J 2 bases, with 8 bases left between them. Germline V gives CDR1 LGHNT, CDR2 FRNRAP. For the CDR3, the DNA is TGTGCTAGTGGTTCCTCCGGACAAGAGACCCAGTACTTC. This translates into CASGSSGQETQYF. The whole variable domain, filled in from reference TRBV12-5 and TRBJ2-5, reads DARVTQTPRHKVTEMGQEVTMRCQPILGHNTVFWYRQTMMQGLELLAYFRNRAPLDDSGMPKDRFSAEMPDATLATLKIQPSEPRDSAVYFCASGSSGQETQYFGPGTRLLVL.

This clonotype was picked up a small number of times. The V call is TRBV6-1, the J call TRBJ1-2; 9 bases align to TRBD1. There are 14 residues in the CDR3. CDR1 is MNHNS, CDR2 SASEGT, per germline. Trimming took 6 bases from V and 4 from J; bases not matched to a gene: 6. For the CDR3, the DNA is TGTGCCAGCAGGGACAGGGGAATGATCTATGGCTACACCTTC. Translating gives CASRDRGMIYGYTF.

This clonotype was counted a single time. The CDR3 region has the DNA TGTGCCAGCAGGTCCGGCAGAACTTATAATTCACCCCTCCACTTT. Protein product: CASRSGRTYNSPLHF. J is TRBJ1-6 and V is TRBV28; D unresolved. Germline CDR1 is MDHEN and CDR2 is SYDVKM. V lost 6 bases and J 4 bases, leaving 13 bases between the germline ends. This CDR3 has 15 amino acids.

This clonotype was found a few times. The chain carries TRBV20-1 and TRBJ2-5, with D possibly called TRBD1 or TRBD2 (5 bases each). The CDR3 is 14 residues long. V lost 1 base and J 4 bases, leaving 13 bases between the germline ends. Germline loops: CDR1 DFQATT, CDR2 SNEGSKA (reference sequence). The CDR3 loop is CSARAAVGTETQYF. In DNA, the CDR3 is TGCAGTGCTAGAGCTGCAGTGGGGACAGAGACCCAGTACTTC.

This clonotype was detected ten times or more. V and J are TRBV6-5 and TRBJ2-2; perhaps D is TRBD1 or TRBD2 (6 bases each). The germline CDR1 and CDR2 sequences are MNHEY and SVGAGI. Trimming removed 2 bases from V and 4 bases from J, with 14 bases in between. This CDR3 is 16 amino acids long. The CDR3 spells CASSYSTGRPTGELFF. The CDR3 nucleotides read TGTGCCAGCAGTTACAGTACAGGGAGGCCCACCGGGGAGCTGTTTTTT.

In this sample, this clonotype turned up many times. The chain joins TRBV7-8 to TRBJ2-3, with D perhaps TRBD1 (6 bases). Per the germline V gene, CDR1 is SGHVS and CDR2 is FQNEAQ. The CDR3 is 16 residues long. V gave up 3 bases and J gave up 1 base, with 14 bases separating them. CDR3 bases: TGTGCCAGCAGCTTGCTCGACAGGCACCGCACAGATACGCAGTATTTT. It yields the protein CASSLLDRHRTDTQYF.

The chain links TRBV29-1 to TRBJ2-1, with D tentatively TRBD2 (6 bases). The length of the CDR3 is 12 residues. The V end was cut by 4 bases, the J end by 10 bases, with 14 bases between. CDR1 and CDR2 (germline): SQVTM, ANQGSEA. The CDR3 region has the DNA TGCAGCGTTGGCGGGACTTCTGGAGAGCAGTTCTTC. This gives the protein CSVGGTSGEQFF.

The chain has TRBV20-1 and TRBJ1-2; D is ambiguous. CDR3 length: 15 residues. Germline V gene data show CDR1 as DFQATT and CDR2 as SNEGSKA (reference sequence). V was cut by 1 base and J by 2 bases, with 14 bases left in between. The CDR3 bases are TGCAGTGCTAGAGGTAGTAAGGCGGGCAACTATGGCTACACCTTC. Residues: CSARGSKAGNYGYTF.

The sample holds many counts of this clonotype. The chain links TRBV20-1 to TRBJ1-1, with 7 bases that match TRBD1. The CDR3 loop spans 14 amino acids. From germline, CDR1 is DFQATT and CDR2 SNEGSKA (reference sequence). V was pared by 3 bases and J by 3 bases, with 7 bases of the junction left unmatched. CDR3 nucleotide sequence: TGCAGTGCTAGCCCCCCGGGACAGTACACTGAAGCTTTCTTT. Translated, it gives CSASPPGQYTEAFF.

There are many counts of this clonotype. J is TRBJ2-3 and V is TRBV20-1; D uncertain. This CDR3 is built from 12 residues. V dropped 5 bases and J dropped 4 bases, with 10 bases sitting between them. Germline assignment: CDR1 DFQATT and CDR2 SNEGSKA (reference sequence). The DNA for the CDR3 is TGCAGTGCTCAGGACCGTCCAGATACGCAGTATTTT. It specifies CSAQDRPDTQYF.

Notes on this clonotype: Given a much more abundant clone one base away, this may be a read error. The chain couples TRBV3-1 to TRBJ2-3; TRBD1 matches at 9 bases. Germline V gene data show CDR1 as LGHDT and CDR2 as YNNKEL (reference sequence). CDR3 length: 17 residues. CDR3: CASSQAVQGARTGTQYF. For the CDR3, the DNA is TGTGCCAGCAGCCAAGCGGTACAGGGGGCCCGCACAGGTACGCAGTATTTT.

The V gene is TRBV10-2, the J gene TRBJ2-3, with 8 nucleotides matching TRBD2. Germline V gene sequence: CDR1 WSHSY, CDR2 SAAADI. The CDR3 has 15 residues. Trimming took 4 bases from V and 0 from J; bases not matched to a gene: 3. The CDR3 here is CASSGTSRSTDTQYF. The CDR3 DNA sequence: TGCGCCAGCAGTGGGACTAGCCGAAGCACAGATACGCAGTATTTT.

The gene calls are TRBV20-1 and TRBJ1-6, with 7 nucleotides matching TRBD1. In germline, CDR1 is DFQATT, CDR2 SNEGSKA (reference sequence). CDR3 length: 12 amino acids. The J segment lost 11 bases and the V segment lost 4 bases, leaving 5 bases of the junction unmatched. CDR3 region: CSATDRLPPLHF. In nucleotides, the CDR3 is TGCAGTGCTACGGACAGGTTGCCACCCCTCCACTTT.

This clonotype was counted at least ten times. This chain joins TRBV2 and TRBJ2-1, with D uncertain. Per germline, CDR1 SNHLY and CDR2 FYNNEI. V lost 5 bases and J 2 bases, leaving 10 bases between the germline ends. This CDR3 has 14 amino acids. This CDR3 reads CASSSRAAYNEQFF. The CDR3 nucleotides read TGTGCCAGCAGTTCAAGGGCGGCCTACAATGAGCAGTTCTTC.